This T cell receptor (beta chain) was recovered during a study of blood T cell repertoires in COVID-19. Participants' own reports of clinical history determined their cohort assignment. The CDR3 is 16 amino acids. Germline CDR1 reads MDHEN; CDR2 reads SYDVKM. V was trimmed by 8 bases and J by 0 bases, leaving 17 bases between them. The repertoire was sequenced with immunoSEQ multiplex PCR; TCRdb's copy has only in-frame clones and lacks some. The data contain 200,000 to 250,000 clones, 81% of them singletons. Sequencing used PBMCs or T cells enriched from blood (not recorded which). This TCR came from a woman between 45 and 60 years old with acute COVID-19. The chain carries TRBV28 and TRBJ2-1, with TRBD1 as a possible D gene (6 bases). This chain's CDR3 is CASPPRGSRSYNEQFF. The CDR3 region has the DNA TGTGCCAGCCCCCCCAGGGGCAGTCGCTCCTACAATGAGCAGTTCTTC.